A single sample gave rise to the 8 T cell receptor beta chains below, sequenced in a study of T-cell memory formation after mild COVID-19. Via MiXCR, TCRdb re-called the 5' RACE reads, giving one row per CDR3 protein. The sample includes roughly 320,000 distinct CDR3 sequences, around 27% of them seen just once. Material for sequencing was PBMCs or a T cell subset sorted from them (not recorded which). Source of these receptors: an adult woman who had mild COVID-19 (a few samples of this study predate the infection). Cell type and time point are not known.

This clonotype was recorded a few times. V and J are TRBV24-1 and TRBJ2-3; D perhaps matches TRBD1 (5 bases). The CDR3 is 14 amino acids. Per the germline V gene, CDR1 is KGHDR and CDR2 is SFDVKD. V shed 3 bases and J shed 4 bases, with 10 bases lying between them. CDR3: CATSDPRQSDTQYF. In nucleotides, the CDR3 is TGTGCCACCAGTGATCCGCGACAGTCAGATACGCAGTATTTT.

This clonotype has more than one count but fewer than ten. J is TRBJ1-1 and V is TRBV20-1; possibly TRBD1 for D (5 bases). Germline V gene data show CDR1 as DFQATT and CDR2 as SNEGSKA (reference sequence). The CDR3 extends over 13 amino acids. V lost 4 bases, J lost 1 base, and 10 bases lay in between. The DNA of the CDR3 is TGCAGTGCTATGGGACGTACGAACACTGAAGCTTTCTTT. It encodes CSAMGRTNTEAFF.

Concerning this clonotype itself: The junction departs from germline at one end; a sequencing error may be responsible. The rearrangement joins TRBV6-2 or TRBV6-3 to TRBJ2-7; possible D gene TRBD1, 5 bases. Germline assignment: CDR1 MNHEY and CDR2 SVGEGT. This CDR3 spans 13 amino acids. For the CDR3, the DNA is TGTGCCAGCAGTGTCGCCTTGGGGCGAGGAATGGACTTC. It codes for CASSVALGRGMDF.

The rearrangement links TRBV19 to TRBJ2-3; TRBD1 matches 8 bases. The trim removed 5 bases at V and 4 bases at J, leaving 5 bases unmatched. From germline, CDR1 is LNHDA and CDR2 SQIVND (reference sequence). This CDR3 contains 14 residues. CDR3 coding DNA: TGTGCCAGTAGTGACAGGGGAATATCAGATACGCAGTATTTT. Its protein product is CASSDRGISDTQYF.

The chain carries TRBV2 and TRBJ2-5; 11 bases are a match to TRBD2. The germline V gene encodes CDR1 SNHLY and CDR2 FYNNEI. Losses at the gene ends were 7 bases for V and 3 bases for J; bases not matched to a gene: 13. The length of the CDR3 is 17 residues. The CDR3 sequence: CASNPLAGGIGKETQYF. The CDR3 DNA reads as TGTGCCAGCAATCCTCTAGCGGGGGGTATAGGAAAAGAGACCCAGTACTTC.

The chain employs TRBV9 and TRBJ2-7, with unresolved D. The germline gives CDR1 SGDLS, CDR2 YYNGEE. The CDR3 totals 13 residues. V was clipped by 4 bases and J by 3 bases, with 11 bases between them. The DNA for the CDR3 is TGTGCCAGCAGCTCAAGTGGGGACTACGAGCAGTACTTC. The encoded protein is CASSSSGDYEQYF.

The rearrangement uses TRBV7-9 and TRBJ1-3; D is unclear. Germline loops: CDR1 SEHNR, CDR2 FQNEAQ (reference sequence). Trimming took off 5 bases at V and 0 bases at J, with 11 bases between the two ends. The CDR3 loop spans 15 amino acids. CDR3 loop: CASSRSANSGNTIYF. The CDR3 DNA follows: TGTGCCAGCAGCCGCAGTGCGAACTCTGGAAACACCATATATTTT.

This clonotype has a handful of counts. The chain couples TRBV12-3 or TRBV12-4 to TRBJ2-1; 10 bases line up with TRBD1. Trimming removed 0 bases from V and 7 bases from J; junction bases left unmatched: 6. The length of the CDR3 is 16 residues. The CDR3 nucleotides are TGTGCCAGCAGTTTAGCGGGGACAGGGGCCGATAATGAGCAGTTCTTC. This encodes CASSLAGTGADNEQFF.